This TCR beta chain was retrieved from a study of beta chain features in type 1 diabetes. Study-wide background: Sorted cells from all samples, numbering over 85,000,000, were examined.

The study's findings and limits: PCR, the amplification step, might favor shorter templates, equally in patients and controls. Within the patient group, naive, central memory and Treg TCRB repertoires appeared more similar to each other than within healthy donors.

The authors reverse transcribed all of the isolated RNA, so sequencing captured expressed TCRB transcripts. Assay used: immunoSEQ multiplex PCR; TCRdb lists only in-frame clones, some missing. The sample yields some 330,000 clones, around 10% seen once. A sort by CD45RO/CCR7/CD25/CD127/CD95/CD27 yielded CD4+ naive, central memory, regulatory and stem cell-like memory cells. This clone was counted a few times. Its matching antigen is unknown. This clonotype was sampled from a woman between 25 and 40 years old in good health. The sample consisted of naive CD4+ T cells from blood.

The CDR3 bases are TGTGCCAGCAGGGGGACAGGGCTTCAAGAGACCCAGTACTTC. Protein sequence: CASRGTGLQETQYF. The gene calls are TRBV9 and TRBJ2-5; 9 bases match TRBD1. The CDR3 is made up of 14 amino acids. Trimming removed 5 bases from V and 2 bases from J; junction bases left unmatched: 4. The V gene's germline CDR1 is SGDLS and CDR2 YYNGEE.